This record looks at one T cell receptor (beta chain) sequence and its context. Its recognized antigen is unknown. The CDR3 end lies 3 residues beyond the end of the read and is filled in from the germline J gene. V and J are truncated by 5 bases and 6 bases respectively, leaving an intervening sequence of 16 bases. From the cysteine through the phenylalanine, the CDR3 covers 15 amino acids. The 36 bases shown cover part of the CDR3, and their frame starts at base 1. The sample originates from a study of T cells in women clearing cervical HPV infection (dated by TCRdb to 2017 to 2018). About the study as a whole: The cases were about 23 women with histologically confirmed HPV16-related CIN3 or worse, and 2 of those women had invasive cancers. For cases, the median interval between lesion detection and blood sampling was more than 130 days, with an interquartile range of about 85 to 210 days. Quality controls consisted of five blinded duplicates per group, for a total of roughly 60 samples made up of around 50 participants and about ten replicates. An exploratory proof-of-principle case-control study, nested within the Guanacaste HPV Natural History Study in Costa Rica, was conducted to compare TCR repertoires across cervical HPV16 outcomes. In the parent cohort, 9,000 to 11,000 women aged 18 or older were enrolled in Guanacaste, Costa Rica, during 1993 to 1994 and were followed for over six years. Cases had a median age of 34 years and controls had a median age of approximately 38, with no significant differences in baseline characteristics. Since HLA typing was available for only a few women, HLA type could not be ruled out as a confounder. The roughly 25 controls were women who cleared a single incident HPV16 infection within 12 months without developing precancer or cancer. Blood from cases was drawn at the visit where the lesion was first identified, while blood from controls was drawn once the infection was no longer detected. Cases were matched to controls by age within five years and by the year the sample was collected. Overall study outcomes, separate from this receptor: Across sequencing depths, CIN3+ cases showed significantly higher TCR repertoire richness than controls, but evenness did not differ between the groups. By combining richness with V gene abundances, random forest classifiers separated cases from controls with an estimated AUC of 0.83. Because of the cross-sectional design, the study could not determine whether the associations came before infection or resulted from infection, and neither effector/memory subsets nor HPV-specific T cells were isolated. Because T-cell numbers per sample were unknown, differences in richness could reflect varying T-cell content rather than repertoire biology. TRBV6-7 relative abundance was lower in cases than in controls (around 0.11% versus 0.16%; Bonferroni P = 0.0008).

The immunoSEQ assay used multiplex PCR to amplify TCR beta CDR3 regions from an average of about 1,200 ng of genomic DNA per sample. To correct primer bias, the assay used a complete synthetic TCR repertoire to set an amplification baseline. Amplicons were sequenced on the Illumina platform. Regarding the original processing steps: Error correction of the sequences involved clustering with frequency ratios plus a modified nearest-neighbor algorithm, after which the sequences were analyzed in the immunoSEQ Analyzer using IMGT gene definitions. At each rarefaction depth, TCR richness and evenness were averaged across 20 rarefaction repeats, and any sample with fewer sequences than the depth was left out. V, D and J gene relative abundances were compared between groups with Wilcoxon rank sum tests, applying FDR correction. In the blinded duplicates, the intraclass correlation was 95.6% for TCR richness and averaged about 79% across approximately 60 gene segments. This is the immuneACCESS table as TCRdb keeps it, with only in-frame sequences that have V and J called. A part of the clones is gone; compared with another copy, unresolved V genes explain less than half, and the rest is unexplained. V and J calls and clone size are given by that table; D and trimming were obtained from the DNA. The table held for this sample gives 18,000 or so clones. The ten most abundant clones make up approximately 14% of the sample.

Every participant had a single incident cervical HPV16 infection, and women with prevalent HPV16 infections were excluded. Cervical HPV DNA was detected by MY09/MY11 PCR and genotyped by dot-blot hybridization. Fifteen mL of heparinized blood were centrifuged, and the buffy coat was aliquoted, frozen at -30°C, then stored at -80°C. Genomic DNA was extracted from buffy coat specimens using QIAGEN kits. This TCR was recovered from a woman between 18 and 70 years old with a cervical HPV16 infection that either progressed to CIN3+ or cleared (not recorded which). The sequence links TRBV12-3 or TRBV12-4 to TRBJ2-2, and perhaps TRBD2 as D gene, on 6 matching bases. Material for sequencing was blood buffy coat. The CDR3 region has the sequence CASSPDQGLAGELFF. The CDR3 bases that were read are TGTGCCAGCAGTCCAGACCAGGGACTCGCCGGGGAG.